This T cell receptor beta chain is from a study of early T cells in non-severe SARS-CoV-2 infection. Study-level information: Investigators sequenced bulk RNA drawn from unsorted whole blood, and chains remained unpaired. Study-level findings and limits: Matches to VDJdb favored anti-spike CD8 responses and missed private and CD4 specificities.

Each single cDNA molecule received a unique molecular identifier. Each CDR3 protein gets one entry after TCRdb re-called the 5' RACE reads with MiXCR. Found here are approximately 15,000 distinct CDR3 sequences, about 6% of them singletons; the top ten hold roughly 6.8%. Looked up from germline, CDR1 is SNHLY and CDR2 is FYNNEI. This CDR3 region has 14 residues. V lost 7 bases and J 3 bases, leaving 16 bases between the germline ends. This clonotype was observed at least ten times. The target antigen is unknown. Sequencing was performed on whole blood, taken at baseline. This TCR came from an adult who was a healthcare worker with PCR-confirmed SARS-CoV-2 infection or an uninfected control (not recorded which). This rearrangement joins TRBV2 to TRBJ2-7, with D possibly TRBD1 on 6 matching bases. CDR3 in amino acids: CASTAGPQGYEQYF. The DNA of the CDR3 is TGTGCCAGCACCGCCGGACCACAGGGCTACGAGCAGTACTTC.